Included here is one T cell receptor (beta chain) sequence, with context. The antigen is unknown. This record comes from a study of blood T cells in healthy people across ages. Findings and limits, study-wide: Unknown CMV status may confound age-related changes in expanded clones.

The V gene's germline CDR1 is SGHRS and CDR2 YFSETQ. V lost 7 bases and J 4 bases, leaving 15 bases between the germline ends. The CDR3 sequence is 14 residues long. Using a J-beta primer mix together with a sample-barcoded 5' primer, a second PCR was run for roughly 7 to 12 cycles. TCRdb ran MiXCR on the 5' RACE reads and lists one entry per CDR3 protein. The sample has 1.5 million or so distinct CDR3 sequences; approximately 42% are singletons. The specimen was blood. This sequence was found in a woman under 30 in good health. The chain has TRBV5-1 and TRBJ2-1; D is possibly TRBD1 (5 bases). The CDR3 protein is CASGHGQGYNEQFF. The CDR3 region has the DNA TGCGCCAGCGGACATGGGCAGGGTTACAATGAGCAGTTCTTC.